The 9 T cell receptor beta chains below all came from one sample that was sequenced in a study of blood T cell repertoires in COVID-19. Here immunoSEQ multiplex PCR was the method, and the copy in TCRdb shows in-frame clones only, minus some. The sample lists around 150,000 clones; 80% to 90% were seen once. The sample consisted of peripheral blood. Receptor source: a man between 60 and 70 years old with active or convalescent COVID-19.

The chain couples TRBV20-1 to TRBJ2-2; the match to TRBD2 covers 14 bases. The germline V gene encodes CDR1 DFQATT and CDR2 SNEGSKA (reference sequence). The CDR3 covers 16 residues. Germline trimming cut 3 bases from V and 7 bases from J; bases unmatched to any gene: 7. CDR3 loop: CSASARGLAGVGELFF. The DNA for the CDR3 is TGCAGTGCTAGTGCGCGGGGACTAGCGGGAGTCGGGGAGCTGTTTTTT.

The rearrangement links TRBV27 to TRBJ1-2; 7 bases are a match to TRBD1. V trimming: 6 bases; J trimming: 5 bases; junction bases outside the gene matches: 9. This CDR3 spans 14 amino acids. Per the germline V gene, CDR1 is MNHEY and CDR2 is SMNVEV (reference sequence). CDR3 protein: CASSTRQGGYGYTF. Written as DNA, the CDR3 is TGTGCCAGCAGCACTAGACAGGGTGGATATGGCTACACCTTC.

This clone was seen once. CDR3: CASSPRTTGELFF. The CDR3 DNA sequence: TGTGCCAGCAGTCCCAGAACCACCGGGGAGCTGTTTTTT. This chain uses TRBV27 with TRBJ2-2; D gene unclear. Trimming removed 5 bases from V and 4 bases from J, with 8 bases in between. Germline V gives CDR1 MNHEY, CDR2 SMNVEV (reference sequence). The CDR3 covers 13 residues.

This clone was seen a single time. The V call is TRBV24-1, the J call TRBJ2-5; 8 nucleotides align to TRBD1. Looked up from germline, CDR1 is KGHDR and CDR2 is SFDVKD. V shed 2 bases, J shed 5 bases, and the junction held 6 bases outside the gene matches. This CDR3 has 15 residues. This CDR3 is CATSDSRGLGETQYF. The CDR3 coding sequence is TGTGCCACCAGTGATTCCAGGGGGCTTGGGGAGACCCAGTACTTC.

This clone was counted between two and nine times. This chain links TRBV28 with TRBJ1-5; no clear D gene. The CDR3 loop spans 13 amino acids. Germline lookup yields CDR1 MDHEN and CDR2 SYDVKM. Trimming took off 4 bases at V and 6 bases at J, with 10 bases between the two ends. The CDR3 here is CASSSPGLQPQHF. As DNA, the CDR3 is TGTGCCAGCAGTTCCCCAGGTCTTCAGCCCCAGCATTTT.

V and J are TRBV28 and TRBJ1-2; perhaps TRBD1 as D (6 bases). V lost 4 bases, J lost 5 bases, and 8 bases lay in between. Germline values: CDR1 MDHEN, CDR2 SYDVKM. CDR3 length: 12 residues. For the CDR3, the DNA is TGTGCCAGCAGTTGGCAGGGGTATGGCTACACCTTC. Translation gives CASSWQGYGYTF.

The rearrangement uses TRBV28 and TRBJ2-6; 9 positions match TRBD1. Trimming at V came to 6 bases and at J to 4 bases, leaving 10 bases not matched to a gene. The CDR3 has 17 residues. Germline CDR1 MDHEN, CDR2 SYDVKM. The DNA of the CDR3 is TGTGCCAGCAGCGGCGGGACAGGGAGGTCCGGGGCCAACGTCCTGACTTTC. It is translated as CASSGGTGRSGANVLTF.

CDR3 loop: CASSEYGTGVLETQYF. The CDR3 nucleotides read TGTGCCAGCAGTGAATACGGGACAGGGGTGTTGGAGACCCAGTACTTC. This chain joins TRBV25-1 and TRBJ2-5; 10 nucleotides match TRBD1. CDR1 and CDR2 from the germline V gene are MGHDK and SYGVNS. There are 16 residues in the CDR3. V lost 0 bases, J lost 5 bases, and 6 bases stayed unmatched.

The rearrangement uses TRBV24-1 and TRBJ2-3; 11 bases line up with TRBD2. Trimming cost V 0 bases and J 2 bases; bases outside gene matches: 3. Looked up from germline, CDR1 is KGHDR and CDR2 is SFDVKD. The CDR3 has 17 amino acids. Written as DNA, the CDR3 is TGTGCCACCAGTGATTTGGGGACTAGCGGACTCACAGATACGCAGTATTTT. It yields the protein CATSDLGTSGLTDTQYF.